The source of this TCR beta chain is a study of cytomegalovirus exposure and HLA in healthy donors. As for the study in general: The approximately 110 validation repertoires used a platform that matched the one used for the 550 to 800 first-cohort repertoires, as a later analysis reported. Broader study findings: A list of 150 or so TCR beta chains associated with cytomegalovirus was given.

The V gene's germline CDR1 is LNHDA and CDR2 SQIVND (reference sequence). This CDR3 is 15 amino acids long. The V and J ends lost 5 bases and 2 bases, in that order; junction bases with no gene match: 4. The data were produced by immunoSEQ multiplex PCR, yet TCRdb's version contains in-frame clones alone and is incomplete. In the table there are about 130,000 clones, about 87% of which are singletons. This clone was seen a single time. No antigen is known for it. The sequenced sample was PBMCs. The receptor comes from a woman aged 30 to 39 in good health and CMV-seropositive. The V and J genes are TRBV19 and TRBJ2-7, with 12 bases lining up with TRBD1. CDR3 in DNA: TGTGCCAGTAGTGAGGGACAGGGGGCACCCTACGAGCAGTACTTC. Residues: CASSEGQGAPYEQYF. The full variable domain, rest sourced from reference TRBV19 and TRBJ2-7, is DGGITQSPKYLFRKEGQNVTLSCEQNLNHDAMYWYRQDPGQGLRLIYYSQIVNDFQKGDIAEGYSVSREKKESFPLTVTSAQKNPTAFYLCASSEGQGAPYEQYFGPGTRLTVT.